The 3 T cell receptor beta chains presented below share a single source sample, sequenced in a study of cytomegalovirus exposure and HLA in healthy donors. The PCR used 60 Vbeta and 13 Jbeta primers. Profiling relied on immunoSEQ multiplex PCR, and the TCRdb table lists in-frame clones only, not all of them. Here the sample spans some 69,000 clones, more than 60% being singletons. The sequencing sample was made of PBMCs. The receptor source for this set is a male donor in good health and CMV-seropositive.

This chain joins TRBV29-1 and TRBJ1-1; maybe TRBD1 (5 bases). The germline V gene encodes CDR1 SQVTM and CDR2 ANQGSEA. CDR3 length equals 11 residues. V was trimmed by 4 bases and J by 7 bases, leaving 10 bases between them. The CDR3 sequence: CSVALGGEAFF. CDR3 in DNA: TGCAGCGTTGCTTTGGGGGGTGAAGCTTTCTTT.

The chain links TRBV6-5 to TRBJ2-7, with 10 bases fitting TRBD2. This CDR3 contains 15 residues. The V segment lost 6 bases and the J segment 5 bases; nucleotides outside the gene matches: 10. Germline V CDR1 and CDR2: MNHEY, SVGAGI. CDR3 region: CASSGAGGLMNEQYF. The CDR3 nucleotides read TGTGCCAGCAGCGGAGCGGGAGGGCTGATGAACGAGCAGTACTTC.

This clone was detected only once. The V and J genes are TRBV5-4 and TRBJ2-7, with 10 positions matching TRBD1. Germline CDR1 SGHNT, CDR2 YYREEE (reference sequence). V lost 0 bases and J lost 4; bases outside the gene matches: 10. This CDR3 region has 17 residues. The CDR3 coding sequence is TGTGCCAGCAGCTTGGTTAGGGGACAGGGGAAAGGTTACGAGCAGTACTTC. Residues: CASSLVRGQGKGYEQYF.